These 10 T cell receptor beta chains were all obtained from the same sample, sequenced in a study of CD8+ T cells in alopecia areata. RNA extraction was followed by reverse transcription into cDNA, which acted as the sequencing template. Assay used: immunoSEQ multiplex PCR; TCRdb lists only in-frame clones, some missing. The sample comprises just over 150,000 clones, 50% to 70% of which are singletons, and 0.75% to 0.95% rests with the top ten. Stated treatment: oral pan-JAK inhibitor, 5-10 mg twice daily. Sequenced here: CD4+ T cells sorted from blood, sampled at week 4, from a patient treated with tofacitinib. The receptors derive from a human donor with alopecia areata.

CDR3 DNA sequence: TGTGCCTGGAACGGCGGGGACGGCTACACCTTC. Its protein product is CAWNGGDGYTF. The chain uses TRBV30 and TRBJ1-2; weak D call: TRBD1 (5 bases). There are 11 residues in the CDR3. V lost 4 bases and J 8 bases, leaving 11 bases between the germline ends. CDR1 is GTSNPN, CDR2 SVGIG, per germline (reference sequence).

This chain uses TRBV5-6 with TRBJ2-3; D is unresolved. The germline V gene encodes CDR1 SGHDT and CDR2 YYEEEE. Trimming cost V 4 bases and J 2 bases, with 5 bases left between them. The CDR3 runs to 12 residues. Here the CDR3 DNA reads TGTGCCAGCAGCAGTTTCACAGATACGCAGTATTTT. Translated, it gives CASSSFTDTQYF.

This clone was found a few times. The chain recombines TRBV29-1 with TRBJ2-5; D remains ambiguous. This CDR3 has 14 amino acids. Germline CDR1 is SQVTM and CDR2 is ANQGSEA. The V and J ends lost 4 bases and 1 base respectively, with 13 bases between them. The CDR3 reads CSVAVGSGQETQYF. The CDR3 DNA sequence: TGCAGCGTTGCGGTAGGGTCCGGCCAAGAGACCCAGTACTTC. Together with reference TRBV29-1 and TRBJ2-5, the CDR3 gives the full variable domain: SAVISQKPSRDICQRGTSLTIQCQVDSQVTMMFWYRQQPGQSLTLIATANQGSEATYESGFVIDKFPISRPNLTFSTLTVSNMSPEDSSIYLCSVAVGSGQETQYFGPGTRLLVL.

CDR3 protein: CSAQPGTGNTEAFF. CDR3 nucleotide sequence: TGCAGCGCCCAACCCGGGACAGGGAACACTGAAGCTTTCTTT. This sequence joins TRBV29-1 and TRBJ1-1; 8 nucleotides line up with TRBD1. CDR3 length: 14 residues. With V trimmed by 7 bases and J by 1 base, 8 bases remained unmatched. Germline V CDR1 and CDR2: SQVTM, ANQGSEA.

This clone was seen just once. This chain joins TRBV29-1 and TRBJ2-1, with TRBD1 matching over 9 bases. Germline loops: CDR1 SQVTM, CDR2 ANQGSEA. V lost 6 bases to trimming and J lost 6 bases; unmatched junction nucleotides: 6. This CDR3 is built from 13 residues. The CDR3 reads CSVAQTGGNEQFF. The CDR3 DNA reads TGCAGCGTAGCACAGACAGGGGGCAATGAGCAGTTCTTC.

This chain joins TRBV5-1 and TRBJ2-7; possible D gene TRBD1, 6 bases. Germline CDR1 and CDR2: SGHRS and YFSETQ. This CDR3 has 15 amino acids. Trimming removed 2 bases from V and 2 bases from J, with 14 bases in between. The CDR3 region is CASSLPGHPTYEQYF. CDR3 bases: TGCGCCAGCAGCTTACCGGGACACCCCACCTACGAGCAGTACTTC.

The chain joins TRBV5-6 to TRBJ2-3; D unresolved. The CDR3 has 12 amino acids. V lost 4 bases and J 2 bases, leaving 5 bases between the germline ends. The V gene's germline CDR1 is SGHDT and CDR2 YYEEEE. As DNA, the CDR3 is TGTGCCAGCAGCCAATTCACAGATACGCAGTATTTT. Protein sequence: CASSQFTDTQYF.

This rearrangement joins TRBV4-1 to TRBJ1-5; 9 bases match TRBD1. The CDR3 length is 18 residues. Trimming removed 0 bases from V and 4 bases from J; junction bases left unmatched: 10. CDR1 MGHRA and CDR2 YSYEKL come from the germline V gene. The CDR3 nucleotides read TGCGCCAGCAGCCAAGATCCCCTAAGGGACAGGGCGAATCAGCCCCAGCATTTT. Translation gives CASSQDPLRDRANQPQHF.

Points on this clone: Other DNA sequences in the sample encode the same CDR3. This rearrangement joins TRBV29-1 to TRBJ2-5; the match to TRBD2 covers 7 bases. V lost 7 bases and J lost 5; bases outside the gene matches: 4. Germline values: CDR1 SQVTM, CDR2 ANQGSEA. The length of the CDR3 is 11 residues. This chain's CDR3 is CSGQGGETQYF. CDR3 in DNA: TGCAGCGGCCAGGGAGGGGAGACCCAGTACTTC.

Regarding this clone: The sample contains more than one DNA sequence encoding this CDR3. The V call is TRBV30, the J call TRBJ2-5; D is undetermined. V lost 3 bases and J 1 base, leaving 0 bases between the germline ends. This CDR3 spans 10 amino acids. From germline, CDR1 is GTSNPN and CDR2 SVGIG (reference sequence). The CDR3 sequence is CAWSQETQYF. CDR3 coding DNA: TGTGCCTGGAGCCAAGAGACCCAGTACTTC.